Presented here are 23 T cell receptor beta chains from one specimen sequenced in a study of T cell repertoires in cytomegalovirus infection. Their recognized antigens are unknown. MiXCR, applied by TCRdb to the reads, yields one record per CDR3 protein. The sample has 700,000 to 900,000 distinct CDR3 sequences, around 29% seen once; the top ten hold around 13%. The material sequenced was cultured CD8+ T cells from PBMCs, taken from culture after CMV antigen stimulation. All receptors derive from a human donor in good health (CMV status not recorded). Some clones in this sample may be carry-over from other donors' samples.

This chain joins TRBV11-2 and TRBJ2-5, with D possibly TRBD2 on 6 matching bases. Germline CDR1 and CDR2: SGHAT and FQNNGV. Trimming cost V 1 base and J 9 bases, with 15 bases left between them. The CDR3 runs 14 residues. The CDR3 DNA reads as TGTGCCAGCAGCTTAGTTTGGAGGGATAGGGCCCAGTACTTC. As protein: CASSLVWRDRAQYF.

This clonotype was counted a few times. Sequence at one end of the junction differs from germline and may be a read error. The V gene is TRBV6-5, the J gene TRBJ2-1; 9 bases map to TRBD2. The CDR3 sequence is 13 residues long. Germline CDR1 MNHEY, CDR2 SVGAGI. The DNA of the CDR3 is TGTGCCAGCAGTTACGGTGCGGGGGGGCCTTGGATCTTC. It translates to CASSYGAGGPWIF.

The chain employs TRBV4-3 and TRBJ2-1, with D perhaps matching TRBD2 (5 bases). This CDR3 is 15 amino acids long. Trimming cost V 0 bases and J 8 bases, with 14 bases left between them. CDR1 is LGHNA and CDR2 is YSLEER in the germline V gene. As DNA, the CDR3 is TGCGCCAGCAGCCAAGATGGGGTCTCGCGGGATGAGCAGTTCTTC. Its translation: CASSQDGVSRDEQFF.

This clonotype was seen repeatedly, ten times or more. J is TRBJ2-5 and V is TRBV6-1; either TRBD1 or TRBD2 may fit D (5 bases each). V was shortened by 5 bases and J by 4 bases, with 14 bases between the two germline ends. This CDR3 spans 14 amino acids. The germline CDR1 and CDR2 sequences are MNHNS and SASEGT. The CDR3 bases are TGTGCCAGCAGTTATGGGGGATTGGGAGAGACCCAGTACTTC. As protein: CASSYGGLGETQYF.

In its sample, this clonotype was seen a few times. The J gene is TRBJ2-2, the V gene TRBV25-1, with D maybe TRBD2 (6 bases). The V end was cut by 0 bases, the J end by 0 bases, with 14 bases between. There are 18 residues in the CDR3. The germline gives CDR1 MGHDK, CDR2 SYGVNS. DNA for the CDR3: TGTGCCAGCAGTGAATACTTTAGCGGAGATTCGAACACCGGGGAGCTGTTTTTT. It yields the protein CASSEYFSGDSNTGELFF.

The chain recombines TRBV29-1 with TRBJ1-5; D gene uncertain. The CDR3 extends over 11 amino acids. Per germline, CDR1 SQVTM and CDR2 ANQGSEA. V lost 0 bases and J lost 16, with 13 bases in between. The DNA of the CDR3 is TGCAGCGTTGAAGATCGGAGTGGGCACCATTTT. Translating it yields CSVEDRSGHHF.

There are a few counts of this clonotype. V gene TRBV6-1 combines with J gene TRBJ1-1; the D is unclear. V shed 8 bases and J shed 1 base, with 8 bases lying between them. Germline CDR1 MNHNS, CDR2 SASEGT. The length of the CDR3 is 12 residues. The CDR3 here is CASLLRNTEAFF. The CDR3 DNA reads TGTGCCAGCCTTTTGAGGAACACTGAAGCTTTCTTT.

The V call is TRBV7-9, the J call TRBJ2-3; tentatively, D is TRBD1 or TRBD2 (5 bases each). This CDR3 is built from 19 residues. The germline V gene encodes CDR1 SEHNR and CDR2 FQNEAQ (reference sequence). V lost 4 bases and J lost 0, with 23 bases in between. CDR3 coding DNA: TGTGCCAGCAGCTCTATGACCCCGGGGCCAGCGGCTAGCACAGATACGCAGTATTTT. Translation: CASSSMTPGPAASTDTQYF. Combining the CDR3 with reference TRBV7-9 and TRBJ2-3 gives the whole variable domain DTGVSQNPRHKITKRGQNVTFRCDPISEHNRLYWYRQTLGQGPEFLTYFQNEAQLEKSRLLSDRFSAERPKGSFSTLEIQRTEQGDSAMYLCASSSMTPGPAASTDTQYFGPGTRLTVL.

At least ten counts were recorded for this clonotype. The V and J genes are TRBV19 and TRBJ2-1; 8 positions match TRBD1. With V trimmed by 6 bases and J by 4 bases, 8 bases remained unmatched. There are 15 residues in the CDR3. Looked up from germline, CDR1 is LNHDA and CDR2 is SQIVND (reference sequence). Written as DNA, the CDR3 is TGTGCCAGTAGCCTTGACAGGGGAAGGTACAATGAGCAGTTCTTC. Protein sequence: CASSLDRGRYNEQFF.

This clonotype was seen a few times. The chain employs TRBV27 and TRBJ2-5; D is unresolved. Germline V gene sequence: CDR1 MNHEY, CDR2 SMNVEV (reference sequence). The CDR3 runs 13 residues. The V end lost 5 bases, the J end lost 6 bases, and 13 bases lay between the germline ends. The CDR3 bases are TGTGCCAGCAGTCAGAGGCGTGGGAAGACCCAGTACTTC. Protein sequence: CASSQRRGKTQYF.

Concerning this clonotype itself: This is likely a read error, given that the CDR3 carries no conserved phenylalanine or tryptophan at its end. This chain uses TRBV6-5 with TRBJ1-2, with D possibly TRBD1 on 6 matching bases. Germline assignment: CDR1 MNHEY and CDR2 SVGAGI. The V and J ends lost 9 bases and 3 bases respectively, with 11 bases between them. This CDR3 has 12 residues. For the CDR3, the DNA is TGTGCCAGTTACAGGGTGGACTATGGCTACACCTCC. This translates into CASYRVDYGYTS.

This clonotype was seen only once. The rearrangement links TRBV5-8 to TRBJ2-1; D is unresolved. The CDR3 contains 16 residues. V was shortened by 1 base and J by 7 bases, with 18 bases between the two germline ends. Germline assignment: CDR1 SGHTS and CDR2 YDEGEE. The CDR3 region is CASSLKAARYMNEQFF. The DNA of the CDR3 is TGTGCCAGCAGCTTGAAGGCAGCAAGGTATATGAATGAGCAGTTCTTC.

There are a few counts of this clonotype. The V and J genes are TRBV2 and TRBJ1-1, with D tentatively TRBD1 (5 bases). The CDR3 runs 12 residues. Germline V gives CDR1 SNHLY, CDR2 FYNNEI. V shed 7 bases and J shed 3 bases, with 9 bases lying between them. CDR3: CASIVRDTEAFF. The CDR3 DNA sequence: TGTGCCAGCATCGTCAGGGACACTGAAGCTTTCTTT.

There are a few counts of this clonotype. The CDR3 sequence is CASRTGYAEAFF. The CDR3 DNA is TGTGCCAGTAGGACGGGGTACGCTGAAGCTTTCTTT. The chain combines TRBV19 with TRBJ1-1; D is undetermined. Per the germline V gene, CDR1 is LNHDA and CDR2 is SQIVND (reference sequence). The CDR3 sequence is 12 residues long. Trimming pared 6 bases from V and 6 bases from J, leaving 11 bases between.

V and J are TRBV20-1 and TRBJ1-2; TRBD1 is a possible D gene (5 bases). Germline CDR1 and CDR2: DFQATT and SNEGSKA (reference sequence). The CDR3 runs 13 residues. Trimming took 2 bases from V and 6 from J, leaving 13 bases between them. CDR3 loop: CSARYRKLNGYTF. CDR3 in DNA: TGCAGTGCTAGATACAGGAAACTAAATGGCTACACCTTC.

The rearrangement uses TRBV15 and TRBJ1-4, with TRBD1 matching over 8 bases. The CDR3 is made up of 16 amino acids. V was pared by 0 bases and J by 3 bases, with 3 bases of the junction left unmatched. Germline V gene data show CDR1 as LNHNV and CDR2 as YYDKDF (reference sequence). The CDR3 is CATSRDLGQANEKLFF. The CDR3 DNA is TGTGCCACCAGCAGAGATTTGGGACAGGCTAATGAAAAACTGTTTTTT. Full variable domain (remainder filled in from reference TRBV15 and TRBJ1-4): DAMVIQNPRYQVTQFGKPVTLSCSQTLNHNVMYWYQQKSSQAPKLLFHYYDKDFNNEADTPDNFQSRRPNTSFCFLDIRSPGLGDTAMYLCATSRDLGQANEKLFFGSGTQLSVL.

The chain uses TRBV4-3 and TRBJ1-6, with 8 bases fitting TRBD1. Unmatched junction bases numbered 7, after V lost 0 bases and J lost 9 bases. CDR3 length equals 16 residues. Germline loops: CDR1 LGHNA, CDR2 YSLEER. The CDR3, as DNA: TGCGCCAGCAGCCAAGATGGGCAGGGGGCCGTTTCACCCCTCCACTTT. Its protein is CASSQDGQGAVSPLHF.

This chain connects TRBV2 to TRBJ1-2; D may be TRBD1 (5 bases). V lost 2 bases, J lost 6 bases, and 13 bases lay in between. The V gene's germline CDR1 is SNHLY and CDR2 FYNNEI. The CDR3 loop spans 14 amino acids. The CDR3 DNA follows: TGTGCCAGCAGTGAATGGGACGATCGGCATGGCTACACCTTC. It encodes CASSEWDDRHGYTF.

As for this clonotype: One end of the junction fails to match germline, which may point to a read error. The V and J genes are TRBV7-8 and TRBJ2-2; tentatively, D is TRBD2 (6 bases). Germline V gives CDR1 SGHVS, CDR2 FQNEAQ. The CDR3 is 17 residues long. The CDR3 here is CASSLEARIEYTGGLFF. The CDR3, as DNA: TGTGCCAGCAGCTTAGAGGCTAGAATCGAATACACCGGGGGGCTGTTTTTT. The full variable domain, with the rest looked up from reference TRBV7-8 and TRBJ2-2, is GAGVSQSPRYKVAKRGQDVALRCDPISGHVSLFWYQQALGQGPEFLTYFQNEAQLDKSGLPSDRFFAERPEGSVSTLKIQRTQQEDSAVYLCASSLEARIEYTGGLFFGEGSRLTVL.

This clonotype was found many times. The J gene is TRBJ1-6, the V gene TRBV27; tentative D call: TRBD1 (6 bases). The CDR3 totals 18 residues. CDR1 is MNHEY and CDR2 is SMNVEV in the germline V gene (reference sequence). V was pared by 3 bases and J by 2 bases, with 17 bases between. The CDR3 region is CASSFRSRGGTYNSPLHF. The CDR3 DNA reads as TGTGCCAGCAGTTTCCGATCGAGAGGGGGTACCTATAATTCACCCCTCCACTTT.

The chain employs TRBV4-3 and TRBJ1-1, with 10 bases matching TRBD1. The junction had 7 bases not matched to a gene; V was cut back by 3 bases and J by 0 bases. The CDR3 length is 17 residues. Per germline, CDR1 LGHNA and CDR2 YSLEER. In nucleotides, the CDR3 is TGCGCCAGCAGCCAGGGACAGGGGTCTTACATGAACACTGAAGCTTTCTTT. Amino acid sequence: CASSQGQGSYMNTEAFF.

This chain links TRBV14 with TRBJ2-2, with unresolved D. V dropped 1 base and J dropped 3 bases, with 9 bases sitting between them. Germline CDR1 reads SGHDN; CDR2 reads FVKESK. The length of the CDR3 is 15 residues. The CDR3 bases are TGTGCCAGCAGCCAAGTGGCCGGGTACACCGGGGAGCTGTTTTTT. Its protein is CASSQVAGYTGELFF.

This clonotype was detected a few times. The chain is built from TRBV7-8 and TRBJ2-3; D call uncertain. Germline CDR1 is SGHVS and CDR2 is FQNEAQ. CDR3 length: 15 amino acids. The V end lost 4 bases, the J end lost 6 bases, and 17 bases lay between the germline ends. The chain's CDR3 is CASSSPDRAWDTQYF. The CDR3 DNA follows: TGTGCCAGCAGCTCCCCCGATAGGGCCTGGGATACGCAGTATTTT.